This T cell receptor (beta chain) was captured by sequencing in a study of blood T cell repertoires in COVID-19. Across the study: Material from acute and convalescent COVID-19 was sourced from the United States, Italy and Spain. T cells, B-cell-depleted T cells, or PBMCs supplied cDNA or gDNA.

In the original analysis: Reference gene primer amplification gave nucleated cell count estimates. Assay: immunoSEQ multiplex PCR; the TCRdb copy retains only in-frame clones and omits some. V and J calls and clone size follow that table, whereas D and trimming were derived from the DNA. Found here are under 200,000 clones, about nine tenths of them singletons; the top ten hold roughly 1.6%. Germline lookup yields CDR1 MGHDK and CDR2 SYGVNS. The CDR3 runs 15 residues. The V gene lost 0 bases and the J gene lost 0 bases, with 5 bases spanning the gap. This receptor was identified in a man aged 18 to 35 with active or convalescent COVID-19. The sequencing sample was made of peripheral blood. The chain links TRBV25-1 to TRBJ1-4; no firm D call. CDR3 region: CASSEYPATNEKLFF. The CDR3 DNA reads TGTGCCAGCAGTGAATATCCTGCAACTAATGAAAAACTGTTTTTT.